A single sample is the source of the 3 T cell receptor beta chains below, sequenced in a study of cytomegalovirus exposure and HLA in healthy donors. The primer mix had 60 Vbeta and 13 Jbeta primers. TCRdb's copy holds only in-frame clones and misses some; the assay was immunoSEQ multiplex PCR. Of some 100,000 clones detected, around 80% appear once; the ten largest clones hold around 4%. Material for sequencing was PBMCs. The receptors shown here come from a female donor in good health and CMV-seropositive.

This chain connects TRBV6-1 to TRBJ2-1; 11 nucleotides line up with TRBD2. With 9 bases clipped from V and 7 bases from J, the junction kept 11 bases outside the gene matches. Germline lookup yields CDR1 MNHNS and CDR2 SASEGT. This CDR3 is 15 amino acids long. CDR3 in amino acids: CASTILAGDGNEQFF. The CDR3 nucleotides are TGTGCCAGTACTATACTAGCGGGAGATGGAAATGAGCAGTTCTTC.

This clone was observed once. In DNA form, the CDR3 reads TGTGCCAGCTCACCCCTAAGGACTAGTCACTACGAGCAGTACTTC. This sequence encodes CASSPLRTSHYEQYF. The chain uses TRBV18 and TRBJ2-7; 7 bases match TRBD2. Germline V gene data show CDR1 as KGHSH and CDR2 as LQKENI. The CDR3 spans 15 residues. V lost 3 bases, J lost 3 bases, and 8 bases stayed unmatched.

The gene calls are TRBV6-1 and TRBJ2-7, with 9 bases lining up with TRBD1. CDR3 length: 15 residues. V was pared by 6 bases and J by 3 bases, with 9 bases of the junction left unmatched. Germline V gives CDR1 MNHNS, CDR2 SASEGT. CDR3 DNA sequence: TGTGCCAGCAGCCCGGGACAGGGCTTGTTCTACGAGCAGTACTTC. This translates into CASSPGQGLFYEQYF.